Included here is one T cell receptor (beta chain) sequence, with context. Using immunoSEQ multiplex PCR, the repertoire was profiled, and TCRdb retains in-frame clones only, with some absent. The sample records 75,000 to 80,000 clones, approximately 87% being singletons. These data originate in a study of OX40 agonist ivuxolimab in advanced cancers. The CDR3 totals 17 residues. Germline trimming cut 2 bases from V and 5 bases from J; bases unmatched to any gene: 11. CDR1 and CDR2 (germline): SGDLS, YYNGEE. This TCR came from an adult with an advanced solid tumor such as melanoma, head and neck, liver or kidney cancer. The sample in question was CD4+ or CD8+ T cells sorted from blood, obtained in a trial of the OX40 agonist ivuxolimab. This rearrangement joins TRBV9 to TRBJ2-2, with 8 nucleotides matching TRBD2. This chain's CDR3 is CASSVPTGLAGTGELFF. DNA for the CDR3: TGTGCCAGCAGCGTCCCAACAGGACTAGCTGGTACCGGGGAGCTGTTTTTT.